Below are 23 T cell receptor beta chains sequenced from a single sample in a study of vaccination and CD4 T cells after COVID-19. These receptors' targets are unknown. Sample treatment: 10-day PBMC culture with coronavirus spike peptide pools or control peptides (ViraFEST assay). Cultured CD4+ T cell DNA underwent sequencing with the Oncomine TCR Beta short-read assay. TCRdb fed the PCR reads into MiXCR, producing one record per CDR3 protein. The sample holds roughly 4,500 distinct CDR3 sequences, approximately 48% seen once. Sequenced input: CD4+ T cells from blood, cultured in vitro. The receptors stem from a human donor who had recovered from COVID-19.

The chain has TRBV7-2 and TRBJ1-1, with TRBD1 as a possible D gene (5 bases). The length of the CDR3 is 14 residues. CDR1 is SGHTA and CDR2 is FQGNSA in the germline V gene. Trimming cost V 5 bases and J 3 bases, with 13 bases left between them. CDR3 residues: CASSARGLDTEAFF. The CDR3 DNA is TGTGCCAGCAGCGCGAGGGGACTTGACACTGAAGCTTTCTTT.

By sample fraction, this clonotype is medium-sized (0.01 to 0.1%). The chain uses TRBV5-1 and TRBJ2-5, with TRBD2 matching 7 bases. CDR1 and CDR2 from the germline V gene are SGHRS and YFSETQ. V lost 3 bases and J lost 4; bases outside the gene matches: 12. The CDR3 is made up of 16 amino acids. The CDR3 loop reads CASSSPVAGAGETQYF. The CDR3 coding sequence is TGCGCCAGCAGCTCCCCTGTGGCGGGAGCCGGAGAGACCCAGTACTTC.

Points on this clonotype: Compared with germline, one end of the junction differs, possibly owing to a read error. The chain recombines TRBV27 with TRBJ1-2; 7 bases map to TRBD1. The CDR3 has 16 amino acids. CDR1 is MNHEY, CDR2 SMNVEV, per germline (reference sequence). The CDR3 region is CASSSGTAPSFYGYPF. The CDR3 bases are TGTGCCAGCAGCTCCGGGACAGCCCCGTCTTTTTATGGCTACCCCTTC.

This clonotype occurred a few times. The rearrangement links TRBV7-6 to TRBJ1-1; TRBD1 aligns across 8 bases. The junction had 9 bases not matched to a gene; V was cut back by 5 bases and J by 4 bases. The CDR3 is made up of 15 amino acids. The germline V gene has CDR1 SGHVS and CDR2 FNYEAQ. The CDR3 sequence is CASSTLWTGSTEAFF. The CDR3 DNA is TGTGCCAGCAGCACCCTTTGGACAGGGAGCACTGAAGCTTTCTTT.

The table lists this clonotype with a few counts. The chain recombines TRBV24-1 with TRBJ2-1, with TRBD2 identical over 10 bases. V trimming: 3 bases; J trimming: 9 bases; junction bases outside the gene matches: 7. The CDR3 covers 15 residues. The germline V gene has CDR1 KGHDR and CDR2 SFDVKD. CDR3: CATSDPSGSWTEQFF. In nucleotides, the CDR3 is TGTGCCACCAGTGATCCTAGCGGGAGTTGGACTGAGCAGTTCTTC.

V and J are TRBV24-1 and TRBJ1-2; D ambiguous. The CDR3 loop spans 18 amino acids. The germline V gene encodes CDR1 KGHDR and CDR2 SFDVKD. V lost 2 bases to trimming and J lost 4 bases, with 22 bases between them. In DNA form, the CDR3 reads TGTGCCACCAGTGATTGGCCGGGCTTCACAACTCTGTCCTATGGCTACACCTTC. Translating gives CATSDWPGFTTLSYGYTF.

The gene calls are TRBV19 and TRBJ1-3; 8 bases map to TRBD1. Looked up from germline, CDR1 is LNHDA and CDR2 is SQIVND (reference sequence). The CDR3 runs 16 residues. V was pared by 5 bases and J by 0 bases, with 6 bases of the junction left unmatched. The CDR3 region has the DNA TGTGCCAGTAGTCCCGACAGGGGTAACTCTGGAAACACCATATATTTT. It codes for CASSPDRGNSGNTIYF.

The V and J genes are TRBV10-1 and TRBJ2-1, with 8 bases aligning to TRBD2. J was trimmed by 8 bases and V by 3 bases; bases with no gene match: 6. CDR3 length: 14 residues. The V gene's germline CDR1 is WNHNN and CDR2 SYGVQD (reference sequence). The DNA for the CDR3 is TGCGCCAGCAGTGACGGGACTAGTAGGTATGAGCAGTTCTTC. Its protein product is CASSDGTSRYEQFF.

The chain links TRBV19 to TRBJ2-1; 8 bases map to TRBD2. V shed 7 bases, J shed 0 bases, and the junction held 5 bases outside the gene matches. CDR1 is LNHDA and CDR2 is SQIVND in the germline V gene (reference sequence). CDR3 length: 15 amino acids. This CDR3 is CASNSAGASYNEQFF. The CDR3, as DNA: TGTGCCAGTAACTCAGCGGGAGCCTCCTACAATGAGCAGTTCTTC.

This clonotype came up a few times. The chain joins TRBV7-2 to TRBJ1-6; D ambiguous. The CDR3 consists of 13 residues. CDR1 and CDR2 from the germline V gene are SGHTA and FQGNSA. V was cut by 1 base and J by 9 bases, with 7 bases left in between. The CDR3: CASSLERVSPLHF. CDR3 in DNA: TGTGCCAGCAGCTTAGAACGGGTTTCACCCCTCCACTTT.

This chain uses TRBV30 with TRBJ1-5; no clear D. CDR3 length: 13 residues. Germline V gene data show CDR1 as GTSNPN and CDR2 as SVGIG (reference sequence). V gave up 3 bases and J gave up 6 bases, with 12 bases separating them. CDR3 DNA: TGTGCCTGGAGCCTGGGGTTGGGTCAGCCCCAGCATTTT. This encodes CAWSLGLGQPQHF.

This chain uses TRBV6-1 with TRBJ1-3; D may be TRBD1 (5 bases). The CDR3 spans 16 residues. V lost 3 bases and J lost 0, with 12 bases in between. CDR1 and CDR2 from the germline V gene are MNHNS and SASEGT. DNA of the CDR3: TGTGCCAGCAGTGAGCGGGACGAGCTCTCTGGAAACACCATATATTTT. It codes for CASSERDELSGNTIYF.

This clonotype was detected a few times. In DNA, the CDR3 is TGCAGTGCTAGAGTGCTCGCTTTGGATACGCAGTATTTT. This gives the protein CSARVLALDTQYF. The rearrangement joins TRBV20-1 to TRBJ2-3; D is unresolved. V lost 1 base and J 6 bases, leaving 11 bases between the germline ends. The CDR3 is made up of 13 amino acids. CDR1 is DFQATT, CDR2 SNEGSKA, per germline (reference sequence).

This clonotype showed up just once. The chain carries TRBV6-1 and TRBJ2-7; D possibly matches TRBD1 or TRBD2 (6 bases each). Deletions cut 7 bases from V and 4 bases from J, with 20 bases between. Germline V gene data show CDR1 as MNHNS and CDR2 as SASEGT. The CDR3 runs to 15 residues. CDR3 DNA sequence: TGTGCCAGCACCAACCCGCCGAGGGGGGAATACGAGCAGTACTTC. This sequence encodes CASTNPPRGEYEQYF.

This clonotype was seen a few times. V and J are TRBV10-3 and TRBJ2-3, with 10 bases that match TRBD2. The germline V gene encodes CDR1 ENHRY and CDR2 SYGVKD. This CDR3 contains 16 residues. V shed 3 bases and J 2 bases; nucleotides not matched to a gene: 5. The CDR3 reads CAISEGLAGATDTQYF. In nucleotides, the CDR3 is TGTGCCATCAGTGAAGGGCTAGCGGGAGCCACAGATACGCAGTATTTT.

The chain recombines TRBV18 with TRBJ1-1; maybe TRBD1 (6 bases). The CDR3 extends over 14 amino acids. Trimming cost V 6 bases and J 1 base, with 12 bases left between them. Germline V gene sequence: CDR1 KGHSH, CDR2 LQKENI. CDR3 region: CASSDLTGNTEAFF. The CDR3 nucleotides read TGTGCCAGCTCGGACCTGACAGGGAACACTGAAGCTTTCTTT.

The chain is built from TRBV10-3 and TRBJ2-7, with TRBD1 matching 7 bases. V shed 8 bases, J shed 4 bases, and the junction held 8 bases outside the gene matches. This CDR3 comprises 13 residues. Germline V gene sequence: CDR1 ENHRY, CDR2 SYGVKD. This CDR3 reads CAIGWDSSYEQYF. CDR3 nucleotide sequence: TGTGCCATCGGGTGGGACAGTTCTTACGAGCAGTACTTC.

In nucleotides, the CDR3 is TGCAGTGCTAGAGACCCACTGAGGACATATGGCTACACCTTC. It codes for CSARDPLRTYGYTF. The chain carries TRBV20-1 and TRBJ1-2; a weak D match, TRBD1 (5 bases). This CDR3 comprises 14 residues. Germline assignment: CDR1 DFQATT and CDR2 SNEGSKA (reference sequence). The V gene lost 0 bases and the J gene lost 5 bases, with 13 bases spanning the gap.

The chain's CDR3 is CASSSPRERGGFETQYF. CDR3 nucleotide sequence: TGTGCCAGCAGCTCACCACGAGAGCGGGGGGGCTTTGAGACCCAGTACTTC. The chain links TRBV11-2 to TRBJ2-5, with TRBD2 matching over 10 bases. Per the germline V gene, CDR1 is SGHAT and CDR2 is FQNNGV. V was pared by 4 bases and J by 5 bases, with 13 bases of the junction left unmatched. The CDR3 runs to 17 residues.

This sequence joins TRBV11-3 and TRBJ1-1; D call uncertain. The length of the CDR3 is 12 residues. Trimming left V 6 bases short and J 10 bases short, with 15 bases between. CDR1 is SGHNT and CDR2 is YENEEA in the germline V gene. The DNA for the CDR3 is TGTGCCAGCAGGTCCGCGGGCGGACGAGCTTTCTTT. It translates to CASRSAGGRAFF.

This clonotype was seen a handful of times. This chain joins TRBV28 and TRBJ1-2, with TRBD1 as a possible D gene (6 bases). Germline V gene data show CDR1 as MDHEN and CDR2 as SYDVKM. This CDR3 contains 15 residues. Deletions cut 5 bases from V and 3 bases from J, with 16 bases between. For the CDR3, the DNA is TGTGCCAGCAGTACACCTACCCCAGGGGACTATGGCTACACCTTC. The encoded protein is CASSTPTPGDYGYTF.

This clonotype was detected a few times. The chain joins TRBV6-2 or TRBV6-3 to TRBJ1-6, with D unresolved. This CDR3 is 15 amino acids long. CDR1 MNHEY and CDR2 SVGEGT come from the germline V gene. V lost 5 bases and J lost 0, with 8 bases in between. The CDR3 sequence is CASSPGFSYNSPLHF. The CDR3, as DNA: TGTGCCAGCAGTCCCGGGTTCTCCTATAATTCACCCCTCCACTTT.

The chain couples TRBV10-3 to TRBJ2-6, with D perhaps TRBD2 (5 bases). The CDR3 length is 16 residues. The germline gives CDR1 ENHRY, CDR2 SYGVKD. V was clipped by 5 bases and J by 0 bases, with 11 bases between them. The CDR3 bases are TGTGCCATCAGTCAAACGGGGAACTCTGGGGCCAACGTCCTGACTTTC. Its translation is CAISQTGNSGANVLTF.